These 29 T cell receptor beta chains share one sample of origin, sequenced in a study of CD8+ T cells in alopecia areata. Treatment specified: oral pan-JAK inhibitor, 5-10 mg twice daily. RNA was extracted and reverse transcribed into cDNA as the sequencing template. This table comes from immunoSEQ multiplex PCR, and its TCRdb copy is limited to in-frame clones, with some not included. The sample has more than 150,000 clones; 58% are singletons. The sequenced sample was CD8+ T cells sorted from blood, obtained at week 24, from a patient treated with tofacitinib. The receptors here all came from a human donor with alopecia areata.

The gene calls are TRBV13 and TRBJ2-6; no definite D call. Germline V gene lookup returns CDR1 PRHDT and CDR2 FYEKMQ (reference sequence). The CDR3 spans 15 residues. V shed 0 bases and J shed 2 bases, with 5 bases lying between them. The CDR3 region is CASSLGVPGANVLTF. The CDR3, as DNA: TGTGCCAGCAGCTTAGGAGTCCCTGGGGCCAACGTCCTGACTTTC.

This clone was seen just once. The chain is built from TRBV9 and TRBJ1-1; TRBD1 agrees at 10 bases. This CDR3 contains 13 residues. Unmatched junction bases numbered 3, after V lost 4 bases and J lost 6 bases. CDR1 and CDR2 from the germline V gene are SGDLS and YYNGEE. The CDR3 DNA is TGTGCCAGCAGCCCCGACAGGGGGCCTGAAGCTTTCTTT. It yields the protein CASSPDRGPEAFF.

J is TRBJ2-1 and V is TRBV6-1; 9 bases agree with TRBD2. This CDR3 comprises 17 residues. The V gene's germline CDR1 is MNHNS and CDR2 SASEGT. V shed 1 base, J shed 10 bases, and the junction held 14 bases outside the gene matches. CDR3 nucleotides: TGTGCCAGCAGTGAAGAGGCGCGGGGGGGCTTTGTGGTCGAGCAGTTCTTC. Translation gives CASSEEARGGFVVEQFF.

The CDR3 reads CASSRSNTGELFF. CDR3 in DNA: TGTGCCAGCAGCCGATCCAACACCGGGGAGCTGTTTTTT. The chain has TRBV7-2 and TRBJ2-2; D is unresolved. The CDR3 loop spans 13 amino acids. V lost 5 bases to trimming and J lost 2 bases, with 6 bases between them. Germline V lookup: CDR1 SGHTA, CDR2 FQGNSA.

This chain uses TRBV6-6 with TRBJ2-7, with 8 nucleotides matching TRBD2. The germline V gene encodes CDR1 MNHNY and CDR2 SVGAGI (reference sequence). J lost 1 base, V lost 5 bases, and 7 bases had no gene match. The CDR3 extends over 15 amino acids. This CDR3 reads CASSAGAGGSYEQYF. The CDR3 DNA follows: TGTGCCAGCAGTGCAGGTGCGGGGGGATCCTACGAGCAGTACTTC.

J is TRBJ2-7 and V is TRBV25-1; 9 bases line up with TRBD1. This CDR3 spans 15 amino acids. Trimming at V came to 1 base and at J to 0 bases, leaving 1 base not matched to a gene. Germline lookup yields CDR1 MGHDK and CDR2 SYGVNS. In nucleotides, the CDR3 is TGTGCCAGCAGTGAATTGGGACAGGGCTCCTACGAGCAGTACTTC. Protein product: CASSELGQGSYEQYF.

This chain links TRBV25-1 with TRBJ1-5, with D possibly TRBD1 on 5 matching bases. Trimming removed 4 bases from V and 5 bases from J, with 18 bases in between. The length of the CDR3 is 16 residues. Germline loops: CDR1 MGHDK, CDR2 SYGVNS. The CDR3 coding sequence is TGTGCCAGCAGTGCCCGGGACCCGGGAGGGGATCAGCCCCAGCATTTT. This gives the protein CASSARDPGGDQPQHF.

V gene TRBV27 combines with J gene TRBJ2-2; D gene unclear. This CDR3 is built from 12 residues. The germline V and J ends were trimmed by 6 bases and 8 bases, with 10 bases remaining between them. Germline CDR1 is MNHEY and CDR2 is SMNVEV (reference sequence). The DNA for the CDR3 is TGTGCCAGCAGCCCCCTGAAGGGGGAGCTGTTTTTT. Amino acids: CASSPLKGELFF.

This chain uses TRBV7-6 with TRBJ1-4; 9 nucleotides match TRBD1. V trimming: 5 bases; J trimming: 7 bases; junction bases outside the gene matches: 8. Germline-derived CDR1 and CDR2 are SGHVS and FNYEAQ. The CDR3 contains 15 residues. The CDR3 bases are TGTGCCAGCAGCCGGCGGACAGGGGAAGGTGAAAAACTGTTTTTT. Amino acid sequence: CASSRRTGEGEKLFF.

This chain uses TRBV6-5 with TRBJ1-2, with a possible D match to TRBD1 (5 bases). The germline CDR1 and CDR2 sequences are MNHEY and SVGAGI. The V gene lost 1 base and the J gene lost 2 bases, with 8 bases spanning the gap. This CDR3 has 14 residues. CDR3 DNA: TGTGCCAGCAGTTACTATGAGGGGAACTATGGCTACACCTTC. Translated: CASSYYEGNYGYTF.

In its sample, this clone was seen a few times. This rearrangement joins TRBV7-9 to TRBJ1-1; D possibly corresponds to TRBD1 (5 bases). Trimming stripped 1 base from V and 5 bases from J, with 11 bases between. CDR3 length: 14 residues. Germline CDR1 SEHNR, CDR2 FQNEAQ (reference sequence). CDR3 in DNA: TGTGCCAGCAGCTTAGGAGGGACGGTTACTGAAGCTTTCTTT. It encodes CASSLGGTVTEAFF.

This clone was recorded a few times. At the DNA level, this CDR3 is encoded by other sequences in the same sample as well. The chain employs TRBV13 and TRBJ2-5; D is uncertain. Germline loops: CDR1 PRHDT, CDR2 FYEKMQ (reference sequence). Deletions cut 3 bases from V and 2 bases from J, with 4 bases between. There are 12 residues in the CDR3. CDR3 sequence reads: CASSLGQETQYF. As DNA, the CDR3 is TGTGCCAGCAGCTTGGGGCAAGAGACCCAGTACTTC.

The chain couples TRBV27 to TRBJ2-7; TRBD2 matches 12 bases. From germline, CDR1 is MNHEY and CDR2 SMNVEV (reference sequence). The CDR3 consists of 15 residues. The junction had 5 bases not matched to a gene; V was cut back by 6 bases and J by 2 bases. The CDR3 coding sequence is TGTGCCAGCAGGGCTGGACTAGCGGGGACCTACGAGCAGTACTTC. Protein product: CASRAGLAGTYEQYF.

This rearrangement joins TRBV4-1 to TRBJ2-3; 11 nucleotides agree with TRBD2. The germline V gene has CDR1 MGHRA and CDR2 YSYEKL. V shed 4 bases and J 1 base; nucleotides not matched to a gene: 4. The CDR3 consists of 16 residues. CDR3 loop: CASSLLAGDGTDTQYF. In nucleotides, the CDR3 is TGCGCCAGCAGCCTACTAGCGGGGGACGGCACAGATACGCAGTATTTT.

The CDR3 region is CASSQDRVSFGDTEAFF. CDR3 DNA: TGTGCCAGCAGCCAAGATCGTGTCAGTTTTGGGGACACTGAAGCTTTCTTT. The chain combines TRBV14 with TRBJ1-1, with D hard to call. The CDR3 has 17 residues. Trimming removed 0 bases from V and 3 bases from J, with 17 bases in between. The germline V gene encodes CDR1 SGHDN and CDR2 FVKESK.

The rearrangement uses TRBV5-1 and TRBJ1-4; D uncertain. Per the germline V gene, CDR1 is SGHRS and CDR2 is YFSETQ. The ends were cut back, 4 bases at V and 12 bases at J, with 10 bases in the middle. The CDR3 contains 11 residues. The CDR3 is CASSAGPELFF. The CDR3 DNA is TGCGCCAGCAGCGCCGGACCAGAACTGTTTTTT.

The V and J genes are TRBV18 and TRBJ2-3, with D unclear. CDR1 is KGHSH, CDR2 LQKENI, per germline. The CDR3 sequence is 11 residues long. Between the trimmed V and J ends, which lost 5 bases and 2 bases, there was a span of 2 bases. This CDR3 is CASSDTDTQYF. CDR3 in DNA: TGTGCCAGCTCAGACACAGATACGCAGTATTTT.

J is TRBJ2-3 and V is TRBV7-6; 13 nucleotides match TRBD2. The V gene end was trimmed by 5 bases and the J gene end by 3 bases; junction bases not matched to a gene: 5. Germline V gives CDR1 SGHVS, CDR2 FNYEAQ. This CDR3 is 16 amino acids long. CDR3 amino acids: CASSRTSGGATDTQYF. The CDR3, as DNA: TGTGCCAGCAGCCGAACTAGCGGGGGGGCTACAGATACGCAGTATTTT.

CDR3 nucleotides: TGCGCCAGCAGCCAAGAACCGCCGGACAGGGTCTACTACAATGAGCAGTTCTTC. Encoded protein: CASSQEPPDRVYYNEQFF. This sequence joins TRBV4-1 and TRBJ2-1; 8 positions match TRBD1. The CDR3 has 18 residues. J gave up 3 bases and V 0 bases, and 10 bases lay outside the gene matches. Germline assignment: CDR1 MGHRA and CDR2 YSYEKL.

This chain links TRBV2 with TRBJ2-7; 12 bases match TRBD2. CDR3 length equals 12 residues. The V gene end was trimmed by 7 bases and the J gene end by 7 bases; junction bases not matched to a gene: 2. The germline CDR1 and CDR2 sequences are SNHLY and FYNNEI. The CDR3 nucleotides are TGTGCCAGCAAGACTAGCGGGGGAGAGCAGTACTTC. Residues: CASKTSGGEQYF.

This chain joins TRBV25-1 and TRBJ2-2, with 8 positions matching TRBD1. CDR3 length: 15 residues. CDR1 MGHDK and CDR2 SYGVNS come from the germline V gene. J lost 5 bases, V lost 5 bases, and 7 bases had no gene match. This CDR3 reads CASSRGQGRTGELFF. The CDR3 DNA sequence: TGTGCCAGCAGTAGAGGACAGGGAAGAACCGGGGAGCTGTTTTTT. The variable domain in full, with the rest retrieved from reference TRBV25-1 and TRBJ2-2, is EADIYQTPRYLVIGTGKKITLECSQTMGHDKMYWYQQDPGMELHLIHYSYGVNSTEKGDLSSESTVSRIRTEHFPLTLESARPSHTSQYLCASSRGQGRTGELFFGEGSRLTVL.

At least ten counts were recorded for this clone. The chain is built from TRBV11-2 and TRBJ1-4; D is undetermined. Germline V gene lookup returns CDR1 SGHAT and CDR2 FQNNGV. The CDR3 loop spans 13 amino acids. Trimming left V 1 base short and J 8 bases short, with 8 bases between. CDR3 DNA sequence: TGTGCCAGCAGCTTAGCAGCGAACGAAAAACTGTTTTTT. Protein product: CASSLAANEKLFF. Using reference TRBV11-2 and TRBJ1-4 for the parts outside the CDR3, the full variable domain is EAGVAQSPRYKIIEKRQSVAFWCNPISGHATLYWYQQILGQGPKLLIQFQNNGVVDDSQLPKDRFSAERLKGVDSTLKIQPAKLEDSAVYLCASSLAANEKLFFGSGTQLSVL.

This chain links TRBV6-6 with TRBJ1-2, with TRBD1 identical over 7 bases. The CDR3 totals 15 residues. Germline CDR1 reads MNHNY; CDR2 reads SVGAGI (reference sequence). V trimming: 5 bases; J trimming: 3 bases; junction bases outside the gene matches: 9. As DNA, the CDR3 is TGTGCCAGCAGTCCACCGGGACAGACCTACTATGGCTACACCTTC. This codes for CASSPPGQTYYGYTF.

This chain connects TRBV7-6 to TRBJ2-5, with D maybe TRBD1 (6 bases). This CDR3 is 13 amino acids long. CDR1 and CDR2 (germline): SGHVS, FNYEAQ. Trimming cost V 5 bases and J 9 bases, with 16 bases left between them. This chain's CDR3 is CASSPRQARSQYF. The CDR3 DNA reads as TGTGCCAGCAGCCCAAGACAGGCCCGGTCCCAGTACTTC.

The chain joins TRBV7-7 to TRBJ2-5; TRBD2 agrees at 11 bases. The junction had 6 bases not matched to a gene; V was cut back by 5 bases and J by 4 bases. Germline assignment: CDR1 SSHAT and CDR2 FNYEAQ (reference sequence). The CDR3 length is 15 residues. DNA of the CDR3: TGTGCCAGCAGCCAAACTAGCGGGGGAGGAGAGACCCAGTACTTC. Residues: CASSQTSGGGETQYF.

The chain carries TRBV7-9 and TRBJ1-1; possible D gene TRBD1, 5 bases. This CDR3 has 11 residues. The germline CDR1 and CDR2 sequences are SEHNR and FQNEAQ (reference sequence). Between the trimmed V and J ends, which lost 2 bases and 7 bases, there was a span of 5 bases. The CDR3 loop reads CASSLRGEAFF. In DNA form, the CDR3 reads TGTGCCAGCAGCTTAAGGGGTGAAGCTTTCTTT.

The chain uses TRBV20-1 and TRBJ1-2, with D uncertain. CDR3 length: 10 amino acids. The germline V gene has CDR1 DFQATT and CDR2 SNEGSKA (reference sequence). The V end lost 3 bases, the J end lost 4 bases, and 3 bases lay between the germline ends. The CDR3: CSASRYGYTF. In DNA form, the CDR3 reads TGCAGTGCTAGCCGCTATGGCTACACCTTC.

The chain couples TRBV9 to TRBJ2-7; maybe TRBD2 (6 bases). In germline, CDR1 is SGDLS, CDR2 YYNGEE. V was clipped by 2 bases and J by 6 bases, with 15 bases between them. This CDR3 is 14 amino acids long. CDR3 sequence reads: CASSVGLGGTEQYF. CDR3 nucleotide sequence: TGTGCCAGCAGCGTCGGCCTTGGGGGGACCGAGCAGTACTTC.

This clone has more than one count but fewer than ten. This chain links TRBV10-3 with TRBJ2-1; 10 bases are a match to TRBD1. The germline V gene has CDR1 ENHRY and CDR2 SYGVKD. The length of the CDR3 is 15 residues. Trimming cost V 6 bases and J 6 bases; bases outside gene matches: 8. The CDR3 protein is CAISGGTGDINEQFF. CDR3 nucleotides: TGTGCCATCAGCGGTGGGACAGGGGACATCAATGAGCAGTTCTTC.